The source of this T cell receptor beta chain is a study of blood T cell repertoires in COVID-19. As for the study in general: Specimens from acute and convalescent COVID-19 originated in the United States, Italy and Spain. T cells, B-cell-depleted T cells, or PBMCs supplied cDNA or gDNA.

Authors' processing steps: The authors estimated nucleated cell counts from reference gene primer amplification. Measured with immunoSEQ multiplex PCR; TCRdb has only the in-frame clones, and not every one. Clone size and V and J calls were adopted from that table, with D and trimming inferred from the DNA. This table holds 120,000 or so clones, around nine tenths found once. Germline CDR1 and CDR2: MNHEY and SVGAGI. V trimming: 7 bases; J trimming: 6 bases; junction bases outside the gene matches: 7. The CDR3 loop spans 13 amino acids. The chain couples TRBV6-5 to TRBJ1-2, with TRBD1 matching over 8 bases. Sample: peripheral blood. The receptor was isolated from a man in his fifties or sixties with acute or convalescent COVID-19. This CDR3 reads CASTRQGQDGYTF. The CDR3 nucleotides read TGTGCCAGCACCAGACAGGGGCAGGATGGCTACACCTTC.